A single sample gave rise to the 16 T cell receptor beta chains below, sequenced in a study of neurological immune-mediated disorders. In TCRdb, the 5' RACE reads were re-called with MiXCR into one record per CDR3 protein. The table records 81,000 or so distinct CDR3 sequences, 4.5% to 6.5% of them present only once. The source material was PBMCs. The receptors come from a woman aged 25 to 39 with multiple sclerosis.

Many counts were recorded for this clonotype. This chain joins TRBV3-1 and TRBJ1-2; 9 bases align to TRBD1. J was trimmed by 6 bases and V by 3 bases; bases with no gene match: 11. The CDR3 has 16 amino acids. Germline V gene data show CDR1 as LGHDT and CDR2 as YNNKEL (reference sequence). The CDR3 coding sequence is TGTGCCAGCAGCCATGCTACGGTACAGGGGGCGAATGGCTACACCTTC. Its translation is CASSHATVQGANGYTF.

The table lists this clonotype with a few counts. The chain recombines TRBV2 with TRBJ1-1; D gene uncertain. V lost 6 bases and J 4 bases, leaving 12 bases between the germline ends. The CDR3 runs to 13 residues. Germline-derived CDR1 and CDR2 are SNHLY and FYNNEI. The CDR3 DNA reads TGTGCCAGCAGGAGGGATGTAGGCACTGAAGCTTTCTTT. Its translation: CASRRDVGTEAFF. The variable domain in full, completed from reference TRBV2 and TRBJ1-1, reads EPEVTQTPSHQVTQMGQEVILRCVPISNHLYFYWYRQILGQKVEFLVSFYNNEISEKSEIFDDQFSVERPDGSNFTLKIRSTKLEDSAMYFCASRRDVGTEAFFGQGTRLTVV.

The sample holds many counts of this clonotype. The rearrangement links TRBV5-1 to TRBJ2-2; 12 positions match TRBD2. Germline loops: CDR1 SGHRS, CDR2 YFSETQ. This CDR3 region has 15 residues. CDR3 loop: CATPGLAGNTGELFF. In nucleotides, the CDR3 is TGCGCAACCCCGGGACTAGCGGGGAACACCGGGGAGCTGTTTTTT.

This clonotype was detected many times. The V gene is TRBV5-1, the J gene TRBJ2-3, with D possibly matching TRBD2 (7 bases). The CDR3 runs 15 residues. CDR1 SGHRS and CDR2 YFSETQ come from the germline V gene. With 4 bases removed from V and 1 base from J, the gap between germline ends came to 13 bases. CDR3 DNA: TGCGCCAGCAGCCTGAGGGGGGGAGGCACAGATACGCAGTATTTT. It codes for CASSLRGGGTDTQYF.

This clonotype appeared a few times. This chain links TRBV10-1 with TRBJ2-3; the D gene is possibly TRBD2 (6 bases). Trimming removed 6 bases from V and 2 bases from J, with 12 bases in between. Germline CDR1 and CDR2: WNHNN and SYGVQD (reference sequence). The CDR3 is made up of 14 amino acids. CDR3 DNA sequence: TGCGCCAGCAGCCGGGACTGGAACACAGATACGCAGTATTTT. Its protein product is CASSRDWNTDTQYF.

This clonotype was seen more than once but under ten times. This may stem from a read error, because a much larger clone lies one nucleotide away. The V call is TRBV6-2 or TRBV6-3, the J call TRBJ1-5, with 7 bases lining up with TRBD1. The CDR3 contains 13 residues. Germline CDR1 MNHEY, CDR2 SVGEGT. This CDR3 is CATWRGPSQHQHF. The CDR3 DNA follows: TGTGCCACCTGGAGGGGGCCCAGTCAGCACCAGCATTTT.

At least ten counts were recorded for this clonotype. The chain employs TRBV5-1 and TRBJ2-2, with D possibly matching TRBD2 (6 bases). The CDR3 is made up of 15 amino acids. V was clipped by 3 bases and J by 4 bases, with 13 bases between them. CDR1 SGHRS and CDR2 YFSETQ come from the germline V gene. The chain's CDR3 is CASSYSSVLTGELFF. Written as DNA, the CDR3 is TGCGCCAGCAGCTACTCTAGCGTCCTCACCGGGGAGCTGTTTTTT.

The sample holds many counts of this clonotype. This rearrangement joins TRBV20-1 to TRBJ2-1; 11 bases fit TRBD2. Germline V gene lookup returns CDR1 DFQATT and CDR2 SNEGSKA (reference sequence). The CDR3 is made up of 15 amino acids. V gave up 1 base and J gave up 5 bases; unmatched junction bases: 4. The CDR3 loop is CSARAGTSGNNEQFF. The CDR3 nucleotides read TGCAGTGCTAGAGCCGGGACTAGCGGTAACAATGAGCAGTTCTTC.

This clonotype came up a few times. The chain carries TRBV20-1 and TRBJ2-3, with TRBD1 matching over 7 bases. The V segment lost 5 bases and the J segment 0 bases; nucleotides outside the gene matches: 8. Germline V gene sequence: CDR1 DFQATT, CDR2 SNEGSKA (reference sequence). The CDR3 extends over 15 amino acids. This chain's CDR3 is CSAAPDRVSTDTQYF. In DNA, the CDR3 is TGCAGTGCTGCACCAGACAGGGTCAGCACAGATACGCAGTATTTT.

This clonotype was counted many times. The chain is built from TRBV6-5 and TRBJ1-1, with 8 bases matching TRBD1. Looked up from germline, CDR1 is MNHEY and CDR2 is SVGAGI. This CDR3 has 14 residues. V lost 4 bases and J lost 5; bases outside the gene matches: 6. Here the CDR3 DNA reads TGTGCCAGCAGTTTGGACAGGGAGAAGACTGAAGCTTTCTTT. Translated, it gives CASSLDREKTEAFF.

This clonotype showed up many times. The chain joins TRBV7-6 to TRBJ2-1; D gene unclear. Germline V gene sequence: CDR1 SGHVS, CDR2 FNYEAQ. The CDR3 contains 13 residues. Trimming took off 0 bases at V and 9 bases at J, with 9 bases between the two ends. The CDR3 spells CASSLAHGTEQFF. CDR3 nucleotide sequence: TGTGCCAGCAGCTTAGCGCATGGTACTGAGCAGTTCTTC.

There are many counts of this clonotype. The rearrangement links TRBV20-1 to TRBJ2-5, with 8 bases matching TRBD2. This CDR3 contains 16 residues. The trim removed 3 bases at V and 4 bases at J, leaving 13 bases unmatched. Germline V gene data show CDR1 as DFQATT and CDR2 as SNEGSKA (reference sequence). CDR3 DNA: TGCAGTGCTAGTCCCACTGGCAGCGGGAGCTCAGAGACCCAGTACTTC. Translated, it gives CSASPTGSGSSETQYF.

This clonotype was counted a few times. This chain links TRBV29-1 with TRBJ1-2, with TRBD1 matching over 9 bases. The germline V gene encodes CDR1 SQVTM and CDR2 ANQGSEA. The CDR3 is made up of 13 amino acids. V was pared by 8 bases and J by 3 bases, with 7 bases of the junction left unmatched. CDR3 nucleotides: TGCAGCTCTAACACAGGGGGCGACTATGGCTACACCTTC. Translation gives CSSNTGGDYGYTF.

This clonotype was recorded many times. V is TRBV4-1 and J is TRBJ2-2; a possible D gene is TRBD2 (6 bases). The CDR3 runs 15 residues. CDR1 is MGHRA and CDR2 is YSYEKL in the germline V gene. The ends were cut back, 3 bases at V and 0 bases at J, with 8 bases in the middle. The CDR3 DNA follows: TGCGCCAGCAGCCATGGGGGGTCGAACACCGGGGAGCTGTTTTTT. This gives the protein CASSHGGSNTGELFF.

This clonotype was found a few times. The CDR3 DNA sequence: TGTGCCAGCAGCCAAGGAAATAGCAATCAGCCCCAGCATTTT. Its translation: CASSQGNSNQPQHF. The chain is built from TRBV3-1 and TRBJ1-5; no clear D gene. This CDR3 is 14 amino acids long. V was clipped by 1 base and J by 0 bases, with 4 bases between them. CDR1 LGHDT and CDR2 YNNKEL come from the germline V gene (reference sequence).

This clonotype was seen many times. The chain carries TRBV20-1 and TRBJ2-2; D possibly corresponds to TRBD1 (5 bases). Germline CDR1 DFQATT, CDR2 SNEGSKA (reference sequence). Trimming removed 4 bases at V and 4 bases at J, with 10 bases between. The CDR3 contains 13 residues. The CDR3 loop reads CSAIGAGTGELFF. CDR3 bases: TGCAGTGCTATAGGGGCCGGCACCGGGGAGCTGTTTTTT.